This T cell receptor (beta chain) was identified in a study of cytomegalovirus exposure and HLA in healthy donors. Findings and limits, study-wide: Later analysis showed most CMV-associated TCR beta chains appearing HLA-restricted. Using the classifier, cytomegalovirus status was reportedly diagnosed with high specificity and sensitivity. The study labeled 180 or so TCR beta chains cytomegalovirus-associated.

13 Jbeta primers and 60 Vbeta primers were used for the PCR. Per the original data handling: In a later analysis, 10 million to 11 million of approximately 80 million unique beta chains occurred in at least two donors. TCRdb's table, derived via immunoSEQ multiplex PCR, lists solely in-frame clones and lacks some. V, J and clone size are those of that table, while D and trimming were read from the DNA. The sample has 170,000 or so clones; 84% are singletons. This CDR3 spans 15 amino acids. The V gene lost 6 bases and the J gene lost 3 bases, with 17 bases spanning the gap. Germline assignment: CDR1 MNHEY and CDR2 SMNVEV (reference sequence). About this clone itself: What it binds is unknown.

The V call is TRBV27, the J call TRBJ1-1; D possibly corresponds to TRBD1 (5 bases). The receptor's source is a girl aged 10-17 years in good health and CMV-seropositive. Sequencing input: PBMCs. CDR3 sequence (DNA): TGTGCCAGCAGCTTAGTTTCCGGCAGGGACACTGAAGCTTTCTTT. Protein product: CASSLVSGRDTEAFF.